Following are 7 T cell receptor beta chains from one sample sequenced in a study of blood T cells in healthy people across ages. A second about 7 to 12 cycle PCR used barcoded and J-beta primers. TCRdb re-analysed the 5' RACE reads in MiXCR, keeping a single row per CDR3 protein. Of 1.5 million to 2 million distinct CDR3 sequences in the sample, roughly 28% were seen once. Sequencing was carried out using blood. These TCRs come from a young woman in good health.

This clonotype showed up many times. This chain joins TRBV29-1 and TRBJ2-3, with D uncertain. In germline, CDR1 is SQVTM, CDR2 ANQGSEA. This CDR3 comprises 12 residues. Trimming left V 7 bases short and J 4 bases short, with 12 bases between. CDR3: CSAMPAPDTQYF. CDR3 DNA sequence: TGCAGCGCCATGCCTGCCCCAGATACGCAGTATTTT.

This clonotype appeared many times. This chain uses TRBV29-1 with TRBJ1-2; D is perhaps TRBD1 (6 bases). Looked up from germline, CDR1 is SQVTM and CDR2 is ANQGSEA. Trimming stripped 4 bases from V and 7 bases from J, with 19 bases between. This CDR3 spans 14 amino acids. The CDR3 DNA sequence: TGCAGCGTTGGATTTATCGGGGACATCGGTGGCTACACCTTC. Encoded protein: CSVGFIGDIGGYTF.

The table lists this clonotype with many counts. The CDR3 loop reads CASSPQQLSSGANVLTF. CDR3 bases: TGTGCCAGCAGCCCACAACAACTCTCTTCTGGGGCCAACGTCCTGACTTTC. V usage is TRBV7-2 and J usage is TRBJ2-6; D is undetermined. From germline, CDR1 is SGHTA and CDR2 FQGNSA. Trimming pared 5 bases from V and 1 base from J, leaving 15 bases between. The CDR3 has 17 amino acids.

This clonotype has a count of ten or more. The chain couples TRBV12-3 or TRBV12-4 to TRBJ2-1; TRBD1 aligns across 9 bases. CDR3 size: 15 residues. Trimming removed 2 bases from V and 3 bases from J; junction bases left unmatched: 2. CDR3 coding DNA: TGTGCCAGCAGTTTACGACAGGGGGACTACAATGAGCAGTTCTTC. Its protein product is CASSLRQGDYNEQFF.

The rearrangement joins TRBV5-1 to TRBJ2-3, with 7 bases that match TRBD2. CDR1 is SGHRS, CDR2 YFSETQ, per germline. Trimming removed 6 bases from V and 3 bases from J; junction bases left unmatched: 13. This CDR3 is 16 amino acids long. This CDR3 is CASTDSTSVGTDTQYF. Written as DNA, the CDR3 is TGCGCCAGCACCGACAGCACTAGCGTCGGAACAGATACGCAGTATTTT.

This clonotype has at least ten counts. J is TRBJ1-2 and V is TRBV20-1, with 8 positions matching TRBD1. This CDR3 comprises 12 residues. Trimming removed 5 bases from V and 8 bases from J; junction bases left unmatched: 7. Germline assignment: CDR1 DFQATT and CDR2 SNEGSKA (reference sequence). CDR3 in amino acids: CSALTGGGGYTF. The CDR3 DNA sequence: TGCAGTGCTCTAACAGGGGGAGGCGGCTACACCTTC.

This clonotype was detected a few times. The chain carries TRBV27 and TRBJ1-2; D unresolved. Germline V gene sequence: CDR1 MNHEY, CDR2 SMNVEV (reference sequence). This CDR3 is 13 amino acids long. V lost 0 bases and J 9 bases, leaving 11 bases between the germline ends. CDR3 sequence reads: CASSLSARSSYTF. CDR3 nucleotides: TGTGCCAGCAGTTTATCGGCGCGGAGTAGCTACACCTTC.